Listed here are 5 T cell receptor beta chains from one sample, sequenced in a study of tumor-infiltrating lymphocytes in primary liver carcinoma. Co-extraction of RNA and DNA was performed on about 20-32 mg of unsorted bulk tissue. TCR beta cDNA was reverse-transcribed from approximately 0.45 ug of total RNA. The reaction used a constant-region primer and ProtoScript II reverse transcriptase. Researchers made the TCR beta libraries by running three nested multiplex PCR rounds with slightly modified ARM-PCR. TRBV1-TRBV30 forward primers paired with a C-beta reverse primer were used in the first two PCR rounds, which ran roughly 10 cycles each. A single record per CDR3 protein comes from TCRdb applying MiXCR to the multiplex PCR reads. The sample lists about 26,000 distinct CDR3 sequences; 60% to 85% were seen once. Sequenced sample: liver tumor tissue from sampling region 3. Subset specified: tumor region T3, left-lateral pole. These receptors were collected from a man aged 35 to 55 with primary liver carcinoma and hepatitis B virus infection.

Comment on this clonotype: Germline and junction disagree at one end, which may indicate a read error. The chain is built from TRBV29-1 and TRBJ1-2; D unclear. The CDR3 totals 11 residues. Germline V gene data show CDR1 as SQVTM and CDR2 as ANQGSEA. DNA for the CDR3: TGCAGCGTTGGACAATACTATGGCCACACCTTC. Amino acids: CSVGQYYGHTF.

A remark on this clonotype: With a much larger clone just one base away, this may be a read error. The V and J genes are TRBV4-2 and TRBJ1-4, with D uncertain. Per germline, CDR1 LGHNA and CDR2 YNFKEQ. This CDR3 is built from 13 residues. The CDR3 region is CARSQELQEKLFF. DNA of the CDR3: TGTGCCAGAAGCCAAGAGTTACAAGAAAAACTGTTTTTT.

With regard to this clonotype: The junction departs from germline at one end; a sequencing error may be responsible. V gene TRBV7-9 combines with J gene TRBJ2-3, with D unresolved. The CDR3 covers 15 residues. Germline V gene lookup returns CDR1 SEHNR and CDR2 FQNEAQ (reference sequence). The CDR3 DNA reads TGTGCCAGCAGCTTATATTATAGGGTAGCAGATACGCGGTATTTT. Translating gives CASSLYYRVADTRYF.

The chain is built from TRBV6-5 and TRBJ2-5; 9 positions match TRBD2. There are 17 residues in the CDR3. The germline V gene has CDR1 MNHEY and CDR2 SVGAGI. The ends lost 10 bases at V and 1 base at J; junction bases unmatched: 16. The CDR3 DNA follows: TGTGCCACCCTCGGACTAGCGAGAGGCATCCTCCAAGAGACCCAGTACTTC. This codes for CATLGLARGILQETQYF.

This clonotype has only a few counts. The CDR3 region has the DNA TGCAGTGCTGTGGGACTAGCGGGAGTGGTCTTTGGGAATGAGCAGTTCTTC. This gives the protein CSAVGLAGVVFGNEQFF. The chain uses TRBV20-1 and TRBJ2-1; 14 nucleotides agree with TRBD2. The V gene end was trimmed by 5 bases and the J gene end by 7 bases; junction bases not matched to a gene: 13. The CDR3 loop spans 17 amino acids. Germline assignment: CDR1 DFQATT and CDR2 SNEGSKA (reference sequence).